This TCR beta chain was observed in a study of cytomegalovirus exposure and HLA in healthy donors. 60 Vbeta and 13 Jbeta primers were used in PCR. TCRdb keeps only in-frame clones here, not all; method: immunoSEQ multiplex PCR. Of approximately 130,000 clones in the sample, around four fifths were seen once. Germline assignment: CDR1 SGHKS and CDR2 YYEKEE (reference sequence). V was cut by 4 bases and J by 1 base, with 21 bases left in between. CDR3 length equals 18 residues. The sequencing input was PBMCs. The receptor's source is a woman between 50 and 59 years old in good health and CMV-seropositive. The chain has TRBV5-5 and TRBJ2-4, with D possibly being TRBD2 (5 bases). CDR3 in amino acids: CASSPGLTGVIAKNIQYF. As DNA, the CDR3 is TGTGCCAGCAGCCCCGGACTCACCGGAGTGATTGCCAAAAACATTCAGTACTTC.